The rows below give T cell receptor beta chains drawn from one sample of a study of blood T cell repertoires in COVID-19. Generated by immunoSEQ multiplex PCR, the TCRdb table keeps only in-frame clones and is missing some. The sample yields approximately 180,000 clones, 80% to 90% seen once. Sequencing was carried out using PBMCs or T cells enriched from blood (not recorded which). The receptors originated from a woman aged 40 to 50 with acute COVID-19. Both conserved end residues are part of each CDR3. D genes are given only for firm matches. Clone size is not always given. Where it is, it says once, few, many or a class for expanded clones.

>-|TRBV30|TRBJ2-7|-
TGTGCCTGGAGTGTCGGACATAGGGTGGACGAGCAGTACTTC
CAWSVGHRVDEQYF
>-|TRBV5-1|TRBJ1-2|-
TGCGCCAGCAGCTTGGTCGGCAGGGACTATGGCTACACCTTC
CASSLVGRDYGYTF
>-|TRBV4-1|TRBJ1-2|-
TGCGCCAGCAGCCAAGACCAGGGTCCCTATGGCTACACCTTC
CASSQDQGPYGYTF
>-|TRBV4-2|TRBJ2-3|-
TGTGCCAGCAGCCAAGACTTCGGCGCCCCCGGGGCAGATACGCAGTATTTT
CASSQDFGAPGADTQYF
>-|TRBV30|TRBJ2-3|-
TGTGCCTGGAGAAAAATGGGAGTCACAGATACGCAGTATTTT
CAWRKMGVTDTQYF
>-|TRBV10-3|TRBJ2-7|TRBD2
TGTGCCATCAAGTCGTCTAGCGGGAGGTACGAGCAGTACTTC
CAIKSSSGRYEQYF
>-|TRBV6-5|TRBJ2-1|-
TGTGCCAGTGTCGACAGTGCTGGGTCGGGTGAGCAGTTCTTC
CASVDSAGSGEQFF
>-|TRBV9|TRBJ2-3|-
TGTGCCAGCAGCGTAGCGGGGGGCGATACGCAGTATTTT
CASSVAGGDTQYF
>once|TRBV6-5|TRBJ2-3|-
TGTGCCAGCAGGGGCACGGGACTTCGCACAGATACGCAGTATTTT
CASRGTGLRTDTQYF
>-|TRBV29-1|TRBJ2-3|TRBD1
TGCAGCGTTGAAATGTACAGGGGGAGCACAGATACGCAGTATTTT
CSVEMYRGSTDTQYF
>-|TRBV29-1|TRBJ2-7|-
TGCAGCGTGGGGAGAGAGTACGAGCAGTACTTC
CSVGREYEQYF
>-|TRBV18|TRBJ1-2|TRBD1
TGTGCCAGCTCACCCGGGCGGACAGGGATCTATGGCTACACCTTC
CASSPGRTGIYGYTF
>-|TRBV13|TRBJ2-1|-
TGTGCCAGCAGCTTAGAGGCTAGCGACAATGAGCAGTTCTTC
CASSLEASDNEQFF
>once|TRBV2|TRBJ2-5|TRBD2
TGTGCCAGCAGTCGGCGGGAGGGTCCGGGAGAGACCCAGTACTTC
CASSRREGPGETQYF
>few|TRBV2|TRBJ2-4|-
TGTGCCAGCAGTGAAAACCCTCTGCGGCTAGCCAAAAACATTCAGTACTTC
CASSENPLRLAKNIQYF
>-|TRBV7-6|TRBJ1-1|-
TGTGCCAGCAGCCCCCAGGGAGGGCTGAACACTGAAGCTTTCTTT
CASSPQGGLNTEAFF
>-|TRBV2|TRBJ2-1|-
TGTGCCAGCCGGAGGGATAGCTCCTACAATGAGCAGTTCTTC
CASRRDSSYNEQFF
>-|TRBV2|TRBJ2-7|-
TGTGCCAGCAGTGAAGGGCGGGAAGGCTCCTACGAGCAGTACTTC
CASSEGREGSYEQYF
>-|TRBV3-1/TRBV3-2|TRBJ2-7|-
TGTGCCAGCAGCCATCTAGGCTACGAGCAGTACTTC
CASSHLGYEQYF
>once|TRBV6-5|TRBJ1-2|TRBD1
TGTGCCAGCAGTCGGAGGGGACAGATAAGCTATGGCTACACCTTC
CASSRRGQISYGYTF
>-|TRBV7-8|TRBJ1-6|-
TGTGCCAGCAGCTTTGCACAGTCGAATTCACCCCTCCACTTT
CASSFAQSNSPLHF
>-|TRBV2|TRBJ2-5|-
TGTGCCAGCAAACAGGGCCAAGAGACCCAGTACTTC
CASKQGQETQYF
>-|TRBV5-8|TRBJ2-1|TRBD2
TGTGCCAGCAGCTTGGGTCTTAGCGGGGGGGCGGTTCATGAGCAGTTCTTC
CASSLGLSGGAVHEQFF
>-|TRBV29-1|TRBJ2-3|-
TGCAGCGTTGTACTAGCAACAGATACGCAGTATTTT
CSVVLATDTQYF
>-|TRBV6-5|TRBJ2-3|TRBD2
TGTGCCAGCAGTTACGGGACTAGCTGGGATACGCAGTATTTT
CASSYGTSWDTQYF
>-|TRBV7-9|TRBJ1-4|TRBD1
TGTGCCAGCGGGGGGACAGGTTCGGATGAAAAACTGTTTTTT
CASGGTGSDEKLFF
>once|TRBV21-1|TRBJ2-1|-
TGTGCCAGCAGAAAGGTCGGGACTAGCGGGAGAACCAATGAGCAGTTCTTC
CASRKVGTSGRTNEQFF
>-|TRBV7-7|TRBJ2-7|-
TGTGCCAGCAGCCAGCAGGGGTGCCCCTACGAGCAGTACTTC
CASSQQGCPYEQYF
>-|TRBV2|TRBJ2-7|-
TGTGCCAGCAGTGCGCGATACGAGCAGTACTTC
CASSARYEQYF
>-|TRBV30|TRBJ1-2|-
TGTGCCTGGAGTACGGGGGTGGTTGGCTACACCTTC
CAWSTGVVGYTF
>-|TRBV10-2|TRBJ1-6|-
TGCGCCAGCAGTGAGGAAATAACAGGGAATTCACCCCTCCACTTT
CASSEEITGNSPLHF
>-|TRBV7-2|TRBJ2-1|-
TGTGCCAGCAGCTTAGGACTCCACAATGAGCAGTTCTTC
CASSLGLHNEQFF
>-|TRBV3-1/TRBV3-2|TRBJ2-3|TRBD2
TGTGCCAGCAGCCAAGGTGCGGGAGAACTCACAGATACGCAGTATTTT
CASSQGAGELTDTQYF
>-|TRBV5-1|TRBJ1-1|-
TGCGCCAGCAGCTTGGGTTTCGAGGGCGGAAGCACTGAAGCTTTCTTT
CASSLGFEGGSTEAFF
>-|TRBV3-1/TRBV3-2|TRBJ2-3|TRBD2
TGTGCCAGCAGCCAAGAGAGACTAGCGGGGTTCACAGATACGCAGTATTTT
CASSQERLAGFTDTQYF
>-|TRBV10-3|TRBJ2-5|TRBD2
TGTGCCATCAGTGAGGGACTAGCGGGATATGAAGAGACCCAGTACTTC
CAISEGLAGYEETQYF
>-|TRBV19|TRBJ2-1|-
TGTGCCAGTAGTATCTCCGGGGGGCTCTACAATGAGCAGTTCTTC
CASSISGGLYNEQFF
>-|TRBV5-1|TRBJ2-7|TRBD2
TGCGCCAGCAGCTCCGGACTAGCGGGGGCCTTTTCCTACGAGCAGTACTTC
CASSSGLAGAFSYEQYF
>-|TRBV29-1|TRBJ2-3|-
TGCAGCGTTGCGGCAGGAACTAGCACAGATACGCAGTATTTT
CSVAAGTSTDTQYF
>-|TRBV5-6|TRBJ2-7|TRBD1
TGTGCCAGCAGCCAAGACCAGGGGGCAAGGAGCTACGAGCAGTACTTC
CASSQDQGARSYEQYF
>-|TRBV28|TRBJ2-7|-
TGTGCCAGCAGTTTAGGACAGTACGAGCAGTACTTC
CASSLGQYEQYF
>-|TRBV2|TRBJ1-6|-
TGTGCCAGCAGAGAAGACGGTAATCTCAATTCACCCCTCCACTTT
CASREDGNLNSPLHF
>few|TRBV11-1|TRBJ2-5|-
TGTGCCAGCAGCTTAATATCGGCGGGGCAAGAGACCCAGTACTTC
CASSLISAGQETQYF
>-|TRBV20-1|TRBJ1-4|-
TGCAGTGCTAGTGGAGGGCCGAATGAAAAACTGTTTTTT
CSASGGPNEKLFF
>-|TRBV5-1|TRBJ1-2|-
TGCGCCAGCAGCTTGGGCAGGGTGGGCTATGGCTACACCTTC
CASSLGRVGYGYTF
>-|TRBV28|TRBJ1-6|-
TGTGCCAGCAGTTTCTCGGGAAATTCACCCCTCCACTTT
CASSFSGNSPLHF
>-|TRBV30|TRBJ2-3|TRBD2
TGTGCCTGGACAGCGGGAGAGAGAGATACGCAGTATTTT
CAWTAGERDTQYF